The 26 T cell receptor beta chains listed next were all sequenced from one sample in a study of T cell repertoires in cytomegalovirus infection. TCRdb reprocessed the reads via MiXCR and lists one record per CDR3 protein. Of 350,000 to 400,000 distinct CDR3 sequences listed, roughly 34% are singletons. These TCRs are of unknown antigen specificity. Sequencing used cultured PBMCs, obtained from culture after CMV antigen stimulation. These receptors were collected from a human donor in good health (CMV status not recorded). Some clones in this sample may be carry-over from other donors' samples.

The chain employs TRBV19 and TRBJ2-5; D is unresolved. Per the germline V gene, CDR1 is LNHDA and CDR2 is SQIVND (reference sequence). V lost 7 bases, J lost 0 bases, and 15 bases lay in between. This CDR3 has 15 residues. The CDR3 region has the DNA TGTGCCAGTACCCCTGCTGGCGGATACCAAGAGACCCAGTACTTC. Amino acid sequence: CASTPAGGYQETQYF.

This chain connects TRBV18 to TRBJ1-5, with 10 bases fitting TRBD1. In germline, CDR1 is KGHSH, CDR2 LQKENI. The CDR3 length is 16 residues. V gave up 6 bases and J gave up 3 bases; unmatched junction bases: 8. The CDR3 spells CASSPGTGVNNQPQHF. The CDR3 DNA follows: TGTGCCAGCTCGCCCGGGACAGGGGTAAACAATCAGCCCCAGCATTTT.

The rearrangement uses TRBV2 and TRBJ2-3; D ambiguous. The CDR3 totals 13 residues. Trimming took 7 bases from V and 2 from J, leaving 10 bases between them. The germline gives CDR1 SNHLY, CDR2 FYNNEI. CDR3 bases: TGTGCCAGCACCACTCCCTACACAGATACGCAGTATTTT. Its translation: CASTTPYTDTQYF.

This clonotype has just a few counts. The V and J genes are TRBV5-8 and TRBJ2-5; perhaps D is TRBD1 or TRBD2 (7 bases each). Germline V lookup: CDR1 SGHTS, CDR2 YDEGEE. V lost 0 bases, J lost 9 bases, and 12 bases lay in between. The CDR3 is 13 amino acids. The CDR3 region is CASSLARGGAQYF. DNA of the CDR3: TGTGCCAGCAGCTTGGCCAGGGGGGGAGCCCAGTACTTC.

The V gene is TRBV4-1, the J gene TRBJ1-1; D is ambiguous. The V end lost 1 base, the J end lost 0 bases, and 12 bases lay between the germline ends. The CDR3 has 16 residues. Looked up from germline, CDR1 is MGHRA and CDR2 is YSYEKL. CDR3 sequence reads: CASSQGRGQVNTEAFF. The DNA of the CDR3 is TGCGCCAGCAGCCAAGGTCGCGGGCAGGTGAACACTGAAGCTTTCTTT.

This chain uses TRBV9 with TRBJ2-1; TRBD2 is a possible D gene (6 bases). The CDR3 is 15 residues long. The V gene lost 0 bases and the J gene lost 4 bases, with 11 bases spanning the gap. Germline CDR1 SGDLS, CDR2 YYNGEE. The CDR3 DNA sequence: TGTGCCAGCAGCGTAGAGGGACTGGGGTACAATGAGCAGTTCTTC. This codes for CASSVEGLGYNEQFF.

This clonotype has at least ten counts. The chain joins TRBV7-8 to TRBJ2-4; the match to TRBD2 covers 9 bases. J was trimmed by 3 bases and V by 5 bases; bases with no gene match: 8. The CDR3 is 16 amino acids. Germline values: CDR1 SGHVS, CDR2 FQNEAQ. The CDR3 spells CASSPFVAGVKNIQYF. DNA of the CDR3: TGTGCCAGCAGCCCCTTTGTAGCGGGAGTCAAAAACATTCAGTACTTC. The complete variable domain, with remaining parts taken from reference TRBV7-8 and TRBJ2-4, reads GAGVSQSPRYKVAKRGQDVALRCDPISGHVSLFWYQQALGQGPEFLTYFQNEAQLDKSGLPSDRFFAERPEGSVSTLKIQRTQQEDSAVYLCASSPFVAGVKNIQYFGAGTRLSVL.

Many counts were recorded for this clonotype. This CDR3 is CASSLTSFSSYEQYF. As DNA, the CDR3 is TGTGCCAGCAGCCTAACTAGCTTTAGCTCCTACGAGCAGTACTTC. The chain uses TRBV7-8 and TRBJ2-7; perhaps TRBD2 as D (6 bases). The CDR3 contains 15 residues. From germline, CDR1 is SGHVS and CDR2 FQNEAQ. Trimming pared 5 bases from V and 0 bases from J, leaving 14 bases between.

The chain recombines TRBV29-1 with TRBJ1-5; D is possibly TRBD1 (5 bases). With 6 bases removed from V and 0 bases from J, the gap between germline ends came to 21 bases. The CDR3 consists of 17 residues. The germline gives CDR1 SQVTM, CDR2 ANQGSEA. The CDR3 is CSVPTDFKSHSNQPQHF. The CDR3 nucleotides are TGCAGCGTCCCGACAGACTTCAAGTCCCATAGCAATCAGCCCCAGCATTTT.

This clonotype has just a few counts. The rearrangement joins TRBV7-2 to TRBJ1-2, with TRBD1 as a possible D gene (5 bases). CDR1 is SGHTA and CDR2 is FQGNSA in the germline V gene. This CDR3 is built from 15 residues. Trimming removed 5 bases at V and 8 bases at J, with 21 bases between. The chain's CDR3 is CASSREGRGSGGYTF. The CDR3, as DNA: TGTGCCAGCAGCCGAGAGGGACGGGGGTCGGGCGGCTACACCTTC.

In this sample, this clonotype turned up a few times. J is TRBJ1-1 and V is TRBV19; TRBD1 agrees at 8 bases. The germline CDR1 and CDR2 sequences are LNHDA and SQIVND (reference sequence). V lost 4 bases to trimming and J lost 0 bases; unmatched junction nucleotides: 10. This CDR3 region has 17 residues. In DNA form, the CDR3 reads TGTGCCAGTAGTAGTGGTACAGGGGGAAGCTTGAACACTGAAGCTTTCTTT. Translating gives CASSSGTGGSLNTEAFF.

The chain links TRBV29-1 to TRBJ1-2; 9 positions match TRBD1. The junction had 2 bases not matched to a gene; V was cut back by 1 base and J by 5 bases. The CDR3 runs 13 residues. Per the germline V gene, CDR1 is SQVTM and CDR2 is ANQGSEA. This chain's CDR3 is CSVEAGTGYGYTF. The CDR3, as DNA: TGCAGCGTTGAAGCGGGGACAGGGTATGGCTACACCTTC.

This clonotype turned up a few times. J is TRBJ2-3 and V is TRBV6-1; 10 nucleotides agree with TRBD1. V trimming: 8 bases; J trimming: 3 bases; junction bases outside the gene matches: 8. Germline V gene sequence: CDR1 MNHNS, CDR2 SASEGT. There are 15 residues in the CDR3. CDR3 sequence (DNA): TGTGCCAGCTGGGACAGGGGTTCAAGGACAGATACGCAGTATTTT. It specifies CASWDRGSRTDTQYF.

V gene TRBV6-2 or TRBV6-3 combines with J gene TRBJ1-2; maybe TRBD1 (5 bases). Trimming left V 6 bases short and J 5 bases short, with 19 bases between. Germline CDR1 MNHEY, CDR2 SVGEGT. The CDR3 is 15 amino acids. In DNA form, the CDR3 reads TGTGCCAGCAGATCCGGGACTTCGACGGGTTATGGCTACACCTTC. Its translation is CASRSGTSTGYGYTF.

The gene calls are TRBV28 and TRBJ1-6; D not resolved. This CDR3 has 14 amino acids. CDR1 is MDHEN and CDR2 is SYDVKM in the germline V gene. Trimming took 6 bases from V and 9 from J, leaving 15 bases between them. The CDR3 DNA reads as TGTGCCAGCAGGACTCGGGCTGTTTCTTCACCCCTCCACTTT. Its protein product is CASRTRAVSSPLHF.

Only a few counts were recorded for this clonotype. This chain links TRBV28 with TRBJ2-7, with 7 positions matching TRBD1. The junction had 7 bases not matched to a gene; V was cut back by 6 bases and J by 2 bases. Germline loops: CDR1 MDHEN, CDR2 SYDVKM. CDR3 size: 14 residues. The CDR3 DNA is TGTGCCAGCAGAAAAACGGGACAGCCCTACGAGCAGTACGTC. It translates to CASRKTGQPYEQYV.

The V and J genes are TRBV6-2 or TRBV6-3 and TRBJ2-6; D is unclear. The V gene lost 7 bases and the J gene lost 5 bases, with 12 bases spanning the gap. Germline V lookup: CDR1 MNHEY, CDR2 SVGEGT. The length of the CDR3 is 14 residues. This chain's CDR3 is CASTHSLWANVLTF. CDR3 DNA sequence: TGTGCCAGCACCCACTCCCTCTGGGCCAACGTCCTGACTTTC.

A few counts support this clonotype. The gene calls are TRBV20-1 and TRBJ2-1; 8 nucleotides line up with TRBD2. Germline CDR1 and CDR2: DFQATT and SNEGSKA (reference sequence). This CDR3 spans 13 amino acids. J was trimmed by 9 bases and V by 6 bases; bases with no gene match: 10. The CDR3 protein is CSAGGASRSEQFF. The DNA of the CDR3 is TGCAGTGCCGGGGGGGCTAGTAGGAGTGAGCAGTTCTTC.

This clonotype was picked up a small number of times. The chain recombines TRBV7-2 with TRBJ1-5; D unclear. Trimming stripped 1 base from V and 5 bases from J, with 3 bases between. This CDR3 has 12 amino acids. Germline V gene lookup returns CDR1 SGHTA and CDR2 FQGNSA. In DNA form, the CDR3 reads TGTGCCAGCAGCTTAGGCTATCAGCCCCAGCATTTT. This gives the protein CASSLGYQPQHF.

In its sample, this clonotype was seen a few times. This chain joins TRBV28 and TRBJ2-3; 9 nucleotides line up with TRBD2. CDR1 and CDR2 from the germline V gene are MDHEN and SYDVKM. The V segment lost 6 bases and the J segment 2 bases; nucleotides outside the gene matches: 12. The CDR3 sequence is 17 residues long. The CDR3 loop is CASSLRLGGRATDTQYF. The CDR3 bases are TGTGCCAGCAGCCTTAGACTTGGCGGGAGGGCCACAGATACGCAGTATTTT. Complete variable domain (other parts from reference TRBV28 and TRBJ2-3): DVKVTQSSRYLVKRTGEKVFLECVQDMDHENMFWYRQDPGLGLRLIYFSYDVKMKEKGDIPEGYSVSREKKERFSLILESASTNQTSMYLCASSLRLGGRATDTQYFGPGTRLTVL.

The chain couples TRBV27 to TRBJ2-1; a possible D gene is TRBD2 (6 bases). The CDR3 sequence is 15 residues long. V lost 7 bases, J lost 1 base, and 14 bases lay in between. Germline CDR1 MNHEY, CDR2 SMNVEV (reference sequence). The CDR3 sequence: CASTLFSGSYNEQFF. As DNA, the CDR3 is TGTGCCAGCACCCTATTTAGCGGTTCCTACAATGAGCAGTTCTTC.

This clonotype was seen at least ten times. The chain employs TRBV7-2 and TRBJ1-2, with D unclear. Germline V lookup: CDR1 SGHTA, CDR2 FQGNSA. The CDR3 length is 14 residues. Deletions cut 5 bases from V and 5 bases from J, with 15 bases between. Here the CDR3 reads CASSERTASYGYTF. Written as DNA, the CDR3 is TGTGCCAGCAGCGAACGGACGGCCTCTTATGGCTACACCTTC.

This clonotype was detected ten times or more. The genes are TRBV7-2 and TRBJ2-1; maybe TRBD2 (5 bases). Trimming took off 8 bases at V and 4 bases at J, with 18 bases between the two ends. The CDR3 covers 15 residues. CDR1 is SGHTA and CDR2 is FQGNSA in the germline V gene. The CDR3: CASGRDIRTYNEQFF. CDR3 nucleotides: TGTGCCAGCGGGAGAGACATCAGAACGTACAATGAGCAGTTCTTC.

The rearrangement joins TRBV29-1 to TRBJ2-3; 8 bases align to TRBD1. CDR3 length: 16 residues. V dropped 2 bases and J dropped 2; count of bases not matched to a gene: 9. Germline CDR1 and CDR2: SQVTM and ANQGSEA. The CDR3 coding sequence is TGCAGCGTTGAACCAGGGGGCGGTGTAGCCACAGATACGCAGTATTTT. The encoded protein is CSVEPGGGVATDTQYF.

V is TRBV15 and J is TRBJ2-1; maybe TRBD2 (6 bases). V was shortened by 0 bases and J by 6 bases, with 9 bases between the two germline ends. This CDR3 contains 14 residues. Germline V gene data show CDR1 as LNHNV and CDR2 as YYDKDF (reference sequence). The CDR3 DNA reads as TGTGCCACCAGCAGAGATTTCGGGGGCAATGAGCAGTTCTTC. This translates into CATSRDFGGNEQFF.

This sequence joins TRBV7-1 and TRBJ2-7; 12 nucleotides align to TRBD2. TRBV7-1 is marked as an open reading frame, function uncertain. V lost 5 bases, J lost 7 bases, and 9 bases stayed unmatched. The CDR3 is 15 residues long. CDR3 nucleotide sequence: TGTGCCAGCAGCCCCGGACTAGCGGGGCCGGGGGAGCAGTACTTC. This encodes CASSPGLAGPGEQYF.